Below, 14 T cell receptor beta chains from the same sample are listed, as sequenced in a study of human T cells and chemical hapten exposure. Time point indicated: patch test 2, 6 weeks after DPC sensitization. Noted treatment: therapeutic diphenylcyclopropenone sensitization with weekly scalp DPC. Each CDR3 protein gets one entry after TCRdb re-called the RACE reads with MiXCR. The sample carries 35,000 to 45,000 distinct CDR3 sequences, about 8.9% recorded once. The specimen comprised whole blood, sampled in connection with sensitization to the hapten diphenylcyclopropenone (DPC). These receptors came from a woman in her thirties or forties with alopecia areata. Some clones in this sample may be carry-over from other donors' samples.

The sample holds many counts of this clonotype. The chain couples TRBV11-2 to TRBJ2-2; TRBD2 matches at 7 bases. J was trimmed by 15 bases and V by 5 bases; bases with no gene match: 15. Germline CDR1 reads SGHAT; CDR2 reads FQNNGV. The CDR3 consists of 14 residues. The CDR3 DNA reads TGTGCCAGCAGCCTGGGGAGGGGCCCCGGTTCGTTGTTTTTT. Its protein is CASSLGRGPGSLFF.

This clonotype was seen at least ten times. The chain joins TRBV28 to TRBJ1-4; D may be TRBD1 (5 bases). Trimming removed 8 bases at V and 3 bases at J, with 10 bases between. The CDR3 consists of 13 residues. Germline V gene sequence: CDR1 MDHEN, CDR2 SYDVKM. The CDR3 loop is CASQGAPNEKLFF. The CDR3 DNA follows: TGTGCCAGCCAAGGGGCTCCTAATGAAAAACTGTTTTTT.

This clonotype was seen ten or more times. V usage is TRBV7-9 and J usage is TRBJ1-3; 7 bases map to TRBD1. The CDR3 totals 18 residues. V shed 2 bases, J shed 0 bases, and the junction held 10 bases outside the gene matches. Germline V CDR1 and CDR2: SEHNR, FQNEAQ (reference sequence). Here the CDR3 reads CASSLLPRGQSSGNTIYF. The CDR3 bases are TGTGCCAGCAGCTTACTTCCTAGGGGACAGAGCTCTGGAAACACCATATATTTT.

At least ten counts were recorded for this clonotype. This chain links TRBV18 with TRBJ1-6; D gene uncertain. The CDR3 spans 13 residues. Per the germline V gene, CDR1 is KGHSH and CDR2 is LQKENI. Trimming took 3 bases from V and 8 from J, leaving 8 bases between them. CDR3 region: CASSPNGHSPLHF. In DNA, the CDR3 is TGTGCCAGCTCACCGAACGGTCATTCACCCCTCCACTTT.

This clonotype occurred many times. The chain combines TRBV12-3 or TRBV12-4 with TRBJ1-1; D uncertain. The CDR3 sequence is 15 residues long. V lost 1 base to trimming and J lost 1 base, with 10 bases between them. The CDR3: CASSLVGNPNTEAFF. The CDR3 nucleotides are TGTGCCAGCAGTTTAGTGGGGAACCCGAACACTGAAGCTTTCTTT.

This clonotype appeared many times. This chain connects TRBV10-3 to TRBJ2-2, with unresolved D. V lost 8 bases and J lost 4, with 5 bases in between. The CDR3 has 11 residues. CDR1 and CDR2 (germline): ENHRY, SYGVKD. This CDR3 is CAIRSTGELFF. CDR3 nucleotide sequence: TGTGCCATCCGTAGCACCGGGGAGCTGTTTTTT.

This clonotype was counted at least ten times. The rearrangement uses TRBV5-5 and TRBJ1-1; D not resolved. The germline V gene encodes CDR1 SGHKS and CDR2 YYEKEE (reference sequence). Between the trimmed V and J ends, which lost 6 bases and 1 base, there was a span of 10 bases. The CDR3 loop spans 13 amino acids. The CDR3 protein is CASTSIPNTEAFF. The CDR3 DNA reads TGTGCCAGCACCTCGATTCCGAACACTGAAGCTTTCTTT. Combining the CDR3 with reference TRBV5-5 and TRBJ1-1 gives the whole variable domain DAGVTQSPTHLIKTRGQQVTLRCSPISGHKSVSWYQQVLGQGPQFIFQYYEKEERGRGNFPDRFSARQFPNYSSELNVNALLLGDSALYLCASTSIPNTEAFFGQGTRLTVV.

This clonotype was seen at least ten times. The chain employs TRBV12-3 or TRBV12-4 and TRBJ2-3, with a possible D match to TRBD2 (5 bases). The CDR3 has 10 residues. The germline V and J ends were trimmed by 3 bases and 11 bases, with 6 bases remaining between them. DNA of the CDR3: TGTGCCAGCAGTTTCGGGGAGCAGTATTTT. The encoded protein is CASSFGEQYF.

In its sample, this clonotype was seen many times. The chain uses TRBV14 and TRBJ2-7, with D perhaps matching TRBD2 (5 bases). Germline lookup yields CDR1 SGHDN and CDR2 FVKESK. The CDR3 sequence is 16 residues long. The V gene lost 4 bases and the J gene lost 2 bases, with 18 bases spanning the gap. CDR3 protein: CASSRRRGGGPYEQYF. The DNA of the CDR3 is TGTGCCAGCAGCCGCCGACGGGGTGGTGGCCCCTACGAGCAGTACTTC.

This clonotype has only a few counts. V and J are TRBV29-1 and TRBJ1-1, with no clear D. Germline V lookup: CDR1 SQVTM, CDR2 ANQGSEA. V gave up 1 base and J gave up 0 bases, with 9 bases separating them. This CDR3 is built from 14 residues. CDR3 protein: CSVEGRQLNTEAFF. In DNA form, the CDR3 reads TGCAGCGTTGAAGGGAGGCAGTTGAACACTGAAGCTTTCTTT.

The chain carries TRBV7-2 and TRBJ1-6; 11 positions match TRBD1. Unmatched junction bases numbered 5, after V lost 7 bases and J lost 9 bases. The CDR3 consists of 14 residues. CDR1 is SGHTA and CDR2 is FQGNSA in the germline V gene. DNA for the CDR3: TGTGCCAGCATAGGACAGGGGGCGAGTTCACCCCTCCACTTT. Its translation is CASIGQGASSPLHF.

This clonotype came up many times. The chain employs TRBV20-1 and TRBJ2-6, with a weak D call TRBD2 (5 bases). The CDR3 runs to 15 residues. The V gene lost 1 base and the J gene lost 4 bases, with 11 bases spanning the gap. In germline, CDR1 is DFQATT, CDR2 SNEGSKA (reference sequence). Here the CDR3 reads CSARVPPSGANVLTF. CDR3 DNA: TGCAGTGCTAGAGTACCGCCTAGCGGGGCCAACGTCCTGACTTTC.

This clonotype was seen only a few times. The chain couples TRBV6-1 to TRBJ2-1, with TRBD1 matching over 8 bases. Germline V gene data show CDR1 as MNHNS and CDR2 as SASEGT. The CDR3 loop spans 16 amino acids. The ends lost 0 bases at V and 7 bases at J; junction bases unmatched: 8. DNA for the CDR3: TGTGCCAGCAGTGAAGCGCAGGACAGGGAAGTAAATGAGCAGTTCTTC. It codes for CASSEAQDREVNEQFF.

This sequence joins TRBV4-1 and TRBJ2-7, with a tentative D call TRBD2 (6 bases). This CDR3 contains 13 residues. Trimming pared 3 bases from V and 4 bases from J, leaving 10 bases between. Germline V lookup: CDR1 MGHRA, CDR2 YSYEKL. The CDR3 DNA follows: TGCGCCAGCAGCCATGGCCGGGAGTACGAGCAGTACTTC. It specifies CASSHGREYEQYF.